This is a list of T cell receptor beta chains from one sample in a study of ipilimumab plus nivolumab after autologous stem cell transplantation. Clones were read by immunoSEQ multiplex PCR, and TCRdb kept only the in-frame ones, dropping some. The sample lists about 84,000 clones, around 80% occurring once. Sequenced here: PBMCs, sampled in a trial of ipilimumab plus nivolumab as post-transplant consolidation. Source of these receptors: a male donor with diffuse large B-cell lymphoma. Each CDR3 is given with its conserved first and last residue. The D gene is left open where the match is weak. Clone sizes are given selectively: once, few, many, or a class where the clone is expanded.

cdr3_nt cdr3_aa v_call clone_size d_call j_call
TGTGCCAGCAGTTACGGGAGTGAGGTAGACACCATATATTTT CASSYGSEVDTIYF TRBV6-6 - - TRBJ1-3
TGCGCCAGCAGCTGGGGACAGGGTGGCACAGATACGCAGTATTTT CASSWGQGGTDTQYF TRBV5-1 - TRBD1 TRBJ2-3
TGCGCCAGCAGCCTCACCCCGGGACAGGGGGCTTACGAGCAGTACTTC CASSLTPGQGAYEQYF TRBV5-1 - TRBD1 TRBJ2-7
TGCGCCAGCAGCTTCACAGGCGCTCAAGAGACCCAGTACTTC CASSFTGAQETQYF TRBV5-1 - - TRBJ2-5
TGTGCCAGCAGCGTAGTGGGGTCTGCCACAGATACGCAGTATTTT CASSVVGSATDTQYF TRBV9 - - TRBJ2-3
TGTGCCAGTAGTATCCCGTCAGGGGCGACCCAAAATTCACCCCTCCACTTT CASSIPSGATQNSPLHF TRBV19 few - TRBJ1-6
TGTGCCAGCAGCTTACGACTAGAACAGGTCCGGTACGGGCTGTTTTTT CASSLRLEQVRYGLFF TRBV7-9 - - TRBJ1-4
TGTGCCAGTAGCTCCCACGGGCCCGCCACCTCACCCCTCCACTTT CASSSHGPATSPLHF TRBV19 - - TRBJ1-6
TGTGCCACCAGCAGAGAACAGGGTGTAGATACGCAGTATTTT CATSREQGVDTQYF TRBV15 - - TRBJ2-3
TGTGCCAGCAGCTTAGTCCAGGGCCCGAGCAATCAGCCCCAGCATTTT CASSLVQGPSNQPQHF TRBV7-8 - - TRBJ1-5
TGTGCCAGCCGGACAGTCTATAATTCACCCCTCCACTTT CASRTVYNSPLHF TRBV6-5 - - TRBJ1-6